One and the same sample provided the 31 T cell receptor beta chains below, sequenced in a study of shared clonotypes between healthy human individuals. Clones were sequenced by immunoSEQ multiplex PCR, and TCRdb holds only the in-frame ones, with some missing. The repertoire holds a few million clones, with around 90% as singletons. The source material was naive CD4+ T cells from PBMCs. The subset is: CD45RA+ positively selected. All receptors come from a young man in good health. Some clones in this sample may be carry-over from other donors' samples.

Of note for this clone: The same CDR3 arises from other DNA sequences in this sample as well. The chain links TRBV6-6 to TRBJ2-3; TRBD2 aligns across 11 bases. The CDR3 has 16 residues. Germline CDR1 and CDR2: MNHNY and SVGAGI (reference sequence). After removal of 0 bases from V and 4 bases from J, the junction contained 3 bases not matched to a gene. CDR3 in DNA: TGTGCCAGCAGTTACTCGCTAGCGGGAGGATCAGATACGCAGTATTTT. Translated, it gives CASSYSLAGGSDTQYF.

The chain carries TRBV6-5 and TRBJ2-3; D is perhaps TRBD1 (8 bases). Trimming left V 6 bases short and J 5 bases short, with 15 bases between. CDR3 length: 14 residues. The germline V gene has CDR1 MNHEY and CDR2 SVGAGI. CDR3 loop: CASSVDREGDTQYF. Written as DNA, the CDR3 is TGTGCCAGCAGCGTGGACAGGGAGGGAGATACGCAGTATTTT.

The V gene is TRBV7-7, the J gene TRBJ2-5, with a tentative D call TRBD1 (6 bases). Germline lookup yields CDR1 SSHAT and CDR2 FNYEAQ (reference sequence). The V end lost 3 bases, the J end lost 2 bases, and 10 bases lay between the germline ends. This CDR3 comprises 14 residues. CDR3 region: CASSFVGTQETQYF. Written as DNA, the CDR3 is TGTGCCAGCAGCTTTGTTGGGACACAAGAGACCCAGTACTTC.

The V call is TRBV5-1, the J call TRBJ2-7; D is unresolved. The V gene lost 5 bases and the J gene lost 0 bases, with 9 bases spanning the gap. Per germline, CDR1 SGHRS and CDR2 YFSETQ. The CDR3 has 13 residues. CDR3 DNA: TGCGCCAGCAGTTGGCAGAGCTCCTACGAGCAGTACTTC. Protein: CASSWQSSYEQYF.

CDR3 nucleotides: TGCAGTACGGACAGGGGGAACACTGAAGCTTTCTTT. This codes for CSTDRGNTEAFF. The chain recombines TRBV29-1 with TRBJ1-1, with 9 bases that match TRBD1. The CDR3 length is 12 residues. The germline gives CDR1 SQVTM, CDR2 ANQGSEA.

This clone was observed a single time. At the DNA level, this CDR3 is encoded by other sequences in the same sample as well. V is TRBV20-1 and J is TRBJ2-7; D ambiguous. In germline, CDR1 is DFQATT, CDR2 SNEGSKA (reference sequence). The CDR3 contains 10 residues. Trimming took 6 bases from V and 3 from J, leaving 6 bases between them. CDR3 sequence (DNA): TGCAGTGCGGTCGACTACGAGCAGTACTTC. This sequence encodes CSAVDYEQYF.

This clone came up once. The sample holds other DNA sequences that translate to the same CDR3. This chain connects TRBV11-2 to TRBJ2-3; possible D gene TRBD2, 5 bases. The CDR3 extends over 15 amino acids. Trimming removed 0 bases from V and 0 bases from J, with 7 bases in between. Germline CDR1 is SGHAT and CDR2 is FQNNGV. The CDR3: CASSLDRGSTDTQYF. Written as DNA, the CDR3 is TGTGCCAGCAGCTTAGATCGCGGGAGCACAGATACGCAGTATTTT.

The genes are TRBV20-1 and TRBJ1-1; the D is unclear. The CDR3 is 11 residues long. Between the trimmed V and J ends, which lost 2 bases and 11 bases, there was a span of 12 bases. Germline loops: CDR1 DFQATT, CDR2 SNEGSKA (reference sequence). CDR3 loop: CSARQDVSAFF. CDR3 nucleotides: TGCAGTGCTAGACAAGACGTGTCGGCTTTCTTT.

Regarding this clone: The sample has other DNA sequences that encode this CDR3 too. The V and J genes are TRBV12-5 and TRBJ2-5; D remains unclear. Per germline, CDR1 LGHNT and CDR2 FRNRAP. Trimming left V 2 bases short and J 1 base short, with 8 bases between. This CDR3 is 14 amino acids long. The CDR3 nucleotides are TGTGCTAGTGGTTTGTCGGGCAGCCAAGAGACCCAGTACTTC. The encoded protein is CASGLSGSQETQYF.

The V and J genes are TRBV5-6 and TRBJ2-7, with D possibly being TRBD1 (6 bases). Germline CDR1 SGHDT, CDR2 YYEEEE. Trimming left V 6 bases short and J 1 base short, with 11 bases between. This CDR3 is built from 13 residues. The CDR3 loop reads CASTRDKSYEQYF. In DNA form, the CDR3 reads TGTGCCAGCACCCGGGACAAGTCCTACGAGCAGTACTTC.

As concerns this clone: Other DNA sequences from this sample encode an identical CDR3 as well. This chain links TRBV28 with TRBJ2-5, with D perhaps TRBD2 (7 bases). CDR3 length equals 13 residues. Germline assignment: CDR1 MDHEN and CDR2 SYDVKM. V lost 8 bases, J lost 4 bases, and 14 bases lay in between. CDR3 region: CASRLRGGETQYF. The CDR3 bases are TGTGCCAGCCGCCTGAGGGGGGGAGAGACCCAGTACTTC.

The J gene is TRBJ1-2, the V gene TRBV6-6; 7 nucleotides line up with TRBD1. This CDR3 comprises 14 residues. Germline trimming cut 6 bases from V and 1 base from J; bases unmatched to any gene: 5. Germline CDR1 and CDR2: MNHNY and SVGAGI (reference sequence). CDR3 protein: CASRAPGGNYGYTF. The CDR3 coding sequence is TGTGCCAGCAGGGCCCCAGGGGGTAACTATGGCTACACCTTC.

This chain connects TRBV11-2 to TRBJ1-2, with 7 nucleotides matching TRBD1. There are 13 residues in the CDR3. Germline CDR1 is SGHAT and CDR2 is FQNNGV. The V segment lost 5 bases and the J segment 2 bases; nucleotides outside the gene matches: 2. In DNA form, the CDR3 reads TGTGCCAGCAGCGAGACAGGGAACTATGGCTACACCTTC. Its translation: CASSETGNYGYTF.

This chain links TRBV6-1 with TRBJ1-1; unclear D gene. Trimming removed 8 bases at V and 1 base at J, with 14 bases between. The germline gives CDR1 MNHNS, CDR2 SASEGT. The CDR3 extends over 14 amino acids. The DNA for the CDR3 is TGTGCCAGCGAGATAAGGGCGCCGAACACTGAAGCTTTCTTT. Its translation: CASEIRAPNTEAFF.

This chain joins TRBV2 and TRBJ2-1; TRBD1 or TRBD2 may be the D gene (5 bases each). The V end lost 8 bases, the J end lost 4 bases, and 24 bases lay between the germline ends. In germline, CDR1 is SNHLY, CDR2 FYNNEI. The CDR3 totals 17 residues. CDR3 sequence: CASEGKADNPRYNEQFF. CDR3 coding DNA: TGTGCCAGCGAGGGAAAAGCGGACAATCCAAGGTACAATGAGCAGTTCTTC.

This clone was picked up one time. The chain recombines TRBV30 with TRBJ2-3, with 7 bases lining up with TRBD2. This CDR3 has 14 residues. After removal of 1 base from V and 1 base from J, the junction contained 2 bases not matched to a gene. Germline V CDR1 and CDR2: GTSNPN, SVGIG (reference sequence). The CDR3 loop is CAWSAGGGTDTQYF. The CDR3 DNA reads as TGTGCCTGGAGTGCGGGAGGAGGCACAGATACGCAGTATTTT.

The genes are TRBV7-6 and TRBJ2-1; D is perhaps TRBD2 (7 bases). CDR1 and CDR2 (germline): SGHVS, FNYEAQ. The V end lost 4 bases, the J end lost 7 bases, and 14 bases lay between the germline ends. The CDR3 is 14 residues long. The CDR3 loop reads CASSSAGARNEQFF. CDR3 nucleotide sequence: TGTGCCAGCAGCTCGGCGGGGGCGAGGAATGAGCAGTTCTTC. The whole variable domain, remainder taken from reference TRBV7-6 and TRBJ2-1, is GAGVSQSPRYKVTKRGQDVALRCDPISGHVSLYWYRQALGQGPEFLTYFNYEAQQDKSGLPNDRFSAERPEGSISTLTIQRTEQRDSAMYRCASSSAGARNEQFFGPGTRLTVL.

CDR3 protein: CASSNGPTQYF. The CDR3 DNA is TGTGCCAGCAGCAATGGCCCGACCCAGTACTTC. The chain recombines TRBV14 with TRBJ2-5; D is undetermined. The CDR3 is 11 residues long. CDR1 SGHDN and CDR2 FVKESK come from the germline V gene. Trimming left V 5 bases short and J 7 bases short, with 8 bases between.

Written as DNA, the CDR3 is TGCGCCAGCAGCTTGGTACAGGGTTTAGCCGGGGAGCTGTTTTTT. It encodes CASSLVQGLAGELFF. This chain uses TRBV5-1 with TRBJ2-2; maybe TRBD1 (6 bases). The length of the CDR3 is 15 residues. In germline, CDR1 is SGHRS, CDR2 YFSETQ. V was trimmed by 0 bases and J by 6 bases, leaving 12 bases between them.

The chain has TRBV15 and TRBJ1-4; D gene ambiguous. Germline CDR1 reads LNHNV; CDR2 reads YYDKDF (reference sequence). The CDR3 contains 20 residues. V was cut by 5 bases and J by 0 bases, with 25 bases left in between. The CDR3 region has the DNA TGTGCCACCAGCTCTGAGAGGGATCGGCGCCGGACTTCAACTAATGAAAAACTGTTTTTT. This codes for CATSSERDRRRTSTNEKLFF.

The rearrangement links TRBV6-5 to TRBJ1-2; 10 bases fit TRBD1. Germline trimming cut 6 bases from V and 5 bases from J; bases unmatched to any gene: 9. This CDR3 is 15 amino acids long. Germline-derived CDR1 and CDR2 are MNHEY and SVGAGI. CDR3 loop: CASSTGQGVGYGYTF. The CDR3 coding sequence is TGTGCCAGCAGCACCGGACAGGGGGTGGGGTATGGCTACACCTTC.

This clone was picked up a small number of times. V is TRBV29-1 and J is TRBJ1-1, with no clear D. The CDR3 is 11 amino acids. Germline assignment: CDR1 SQVTM and CDR2 ANQGSEA. Trimming removed 4 bases from V and 1 base from J, with 4 bases in between. This CDR3 is CSVVWNTEAFF. The CDR3 coding sequence is TGCAGCGTTGTATGGAACACTGAAGCTTTCTTT.

This clone was counted a few times. Other DNA sequences in this sample translate to the same CDR3. V is TRBV6-1 and J is TRBJ1-2; tentatively, D is TRBD1 (6 bases). V lost 4 bases, J lost 3 bases, and 9 bases lay in between. Germline assignment: CDR1 MNHNS and CDR2 SASEGT. The length of the CDR3 is 13 residues. The CDR3 DNA reads as TGTGCCAGCAGTGTTGGACAGTACTATGGCTACACCTTC. Amino acid sequence: CASSVGQYYGYTF.

This clone was found a few times. The genes are TRBV5-1 and TRBJ1-1, with D possibly matching TRBD1 (5 bases). Trimming took off 1 base at V and 6 bases at J, with 7 bases between the two ends. Per the germline V gene, CDR1 is SGHRS and CDR2 is YFSETQ. The CDR3 spans 12 residues. Here the CDR3 DNA reads TGCGCCAGCAGCTTGCCGGGGGCTGAAGCTTTCTTT. Translation: CASSLPGAEAFF.

The CDR3 sequence: CASRGSGQGAGNIQYF. For the CDR3, the DNA is TGTGCCAGCAGGGGAAGTGGACAGGGGGCAGGAAACATTCAGTACTTC. This chain links TRBV28 with TRBJ2-4, with 11 bases lining up with TRBD1. Germline assignment: CDR1 MDHEN and CDR2 SYDVKM. CDR3 size: 16 residues. The V gene end was trimmed by 6 bases and the J gene end by 6 bases; junction bases not matched to a gene: 10.

This clone was counted a single time. CDR3 bases: TGTGCCACCAGCAGTTCCCAGCCGGGACAACCAGAAGCTTTCTTT. Its translation: CATSSSQPGQPEAFF. The chain links TRBV15 to TRBJ1-1; a possible D gene is TRBD1 (6 bases). V was trimmed by 3 bases and J by 8 bases, leaving 19 bases between them. The CDR3 loop spans 15 amino acids. CDR1 and CDR2 from the germline V gene are LNHNV and YYDKDF (reference sequence).

The chain links TRBV5-1 to TRBJ2-1, with D possibly TRBD1 on 6 matching bases. Germline V gives CDR1 SGHRS, CDR2 YFSETQ. Trimming shortened V by 0 bases and J by 5 bases, and 12 bases separated the two germline ends. The CDR3 runs 15 residues. The CDR3 spells CASSLARTENNEQFF. The CDR3 DNA sequence: TGCGCCAGCAGCTTGGCTAGGACAGAGAACAATGAGCAGTTCTTC.

The genes are TRBV30 and TRBJ1-2; D gene unclear. This CDR3 contains 9 residues. The ends were cut back, 7 bases at V and 0 bases at J, with 0 bases in the middle. The germline gives CDR1 GTSNPN, CDR2 SVGIG (reference sequence). The CDR3 DNA is TGTGCCTCTAACTATGGCTACACCTTC. This translates into CASNYGYTF.

The chain uses TRBV30 and TRBJ2-2; D is uncertain. The V gene lost 4 bases and the J gene lost 5 bases, with 14 bases spanning the gap. This CDR3 has 14 amino acids. Germline V lookup: CDR1 GTSNPN, CDR2 SVGIG (reference sequence). The CDR3 loop reads CAWTETVITGELFF. CDR3 nucleotides: TGTGCCTGGACGGAAACAGTTATTACCGGGGAGCTGTTTTTT.

The V call is TRBV28, the J call TRBJ1-4; D may be TRBD1 (6 bases). Germline V CDR1 and CDR2: MDHEN, SYDVKM. The length of the CDR3 is 19 residues. V lost 7 bases and J 5 bases, leaving 29 bases between the germline ends. The CDR3 nucleotides are TGTGCCAGCAAACCCCCCTCAAGGACAGCTACGCTCTTCAATGAAAAACTGTTTTTT. It specifies CASKPPSRTATLFNEKLFF.

The CDR3 is CASSQRGASGYTF. Here the CDR3 DNA reads TGCGCCAGCAGCCAACGGGGTGCGTCTGGCTACACCTTC. The chain links TRBV4-3 to TRBJ1-2; D uncertain. The CDR3 covers 13 residues. Trimming stripped 2 bases from V and 7 bases from J, with 11 bases between. The germline V gene encodes CDR1 LGHNA and CDR2 YSLEER.